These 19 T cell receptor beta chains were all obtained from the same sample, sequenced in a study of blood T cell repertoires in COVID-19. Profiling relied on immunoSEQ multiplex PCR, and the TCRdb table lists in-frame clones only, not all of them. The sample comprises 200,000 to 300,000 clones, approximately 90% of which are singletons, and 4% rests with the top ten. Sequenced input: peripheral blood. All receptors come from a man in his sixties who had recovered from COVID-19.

The CDR3 coding sequence is TGTGCCACAACCGGGACAGGGATGAACGAGCAGTACTTC. Translated: CATTGTGMNEQYF. This chain connects TRBV10-3 to TRBJ2-7, with TRBD1 matching over 9 bases. Germline values: CDR1 ENHRY, CDR2 SYGVKD. Trimming at V came to 10 bases and at J to 5 bases, leaving 9 bases not matched to a gene. The CDR3 sequence is 13 residues long.

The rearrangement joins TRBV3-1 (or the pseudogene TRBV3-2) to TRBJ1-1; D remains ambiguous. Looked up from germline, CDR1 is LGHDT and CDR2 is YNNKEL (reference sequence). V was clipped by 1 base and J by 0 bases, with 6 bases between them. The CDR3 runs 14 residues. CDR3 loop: CASSQGNMNTEAFF. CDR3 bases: TGTGCCAGCAGCCAAGGTAACATGAACACTGAAGCTTTCTTT.

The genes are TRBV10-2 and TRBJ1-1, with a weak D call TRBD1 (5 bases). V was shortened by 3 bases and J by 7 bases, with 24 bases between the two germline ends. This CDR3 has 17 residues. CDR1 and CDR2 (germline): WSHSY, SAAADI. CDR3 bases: TGCGCCAGCAGTGATGGGGCAATCTTCCGACAGATAAGTGAAGCTTTCTTT. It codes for CASSDGAIFRQISEAFF.

The CDR3 nucleotides are TGTGCCAGCAGCCAACAGCTAGCGGGGATCACAGATACGCAGTATTTT. Translation: CASSQQLAGITDTQYF. This rearrangement joins TRBV3-1 (or the pseudogene TRBV3-2) to TRBJ2-3, with 9 bases matching TRBD2. Germline V gene sequence: CDR1 LGHDT, CDR2 YNNKEL (reference sequence). With 2 bases clipped from V and 2 bases from J, the junction kept 5 bases outside the gene matches. This CDR3 region has 16 residues.

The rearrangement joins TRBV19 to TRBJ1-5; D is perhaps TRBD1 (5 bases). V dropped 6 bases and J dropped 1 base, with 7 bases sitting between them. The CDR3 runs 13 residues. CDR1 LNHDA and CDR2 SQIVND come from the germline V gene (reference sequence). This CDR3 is CASSRQSNQPQHF. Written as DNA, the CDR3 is TGTGCCAGTAGCCGACAGAGCAATCAGCCCCAGCATTTT.

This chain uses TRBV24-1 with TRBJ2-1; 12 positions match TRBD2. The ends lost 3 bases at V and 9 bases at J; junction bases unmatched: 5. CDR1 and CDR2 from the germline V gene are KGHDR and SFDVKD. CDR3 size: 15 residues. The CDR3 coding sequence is TGTGCCACCAGTGATCCTAGCGGGGGGGCCCCTGAGCAGTTCTTC. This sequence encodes CATSDPSGGAPEQFF.

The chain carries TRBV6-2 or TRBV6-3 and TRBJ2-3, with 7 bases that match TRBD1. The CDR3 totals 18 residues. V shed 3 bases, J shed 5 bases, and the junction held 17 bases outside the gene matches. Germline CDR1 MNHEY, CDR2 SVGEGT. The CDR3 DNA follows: TGTGCCAGCAGTTATTATCGAGGGGGCGTTCCCGGCGTAGATACGCAGTATTTT. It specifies CASSYYRGGVPGVDTQYF.

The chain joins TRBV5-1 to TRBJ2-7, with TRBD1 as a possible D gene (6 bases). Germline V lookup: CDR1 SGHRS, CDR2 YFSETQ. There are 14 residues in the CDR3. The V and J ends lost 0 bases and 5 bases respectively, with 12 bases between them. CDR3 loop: CASSLGTARNEQYF. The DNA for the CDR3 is TGCGCCAGCAGCTTGGGGACAGCGAGGAACGAGCAGTACTTC.

The CDR3 protein is CASSLDRGNNSPLHF. CDR3 DNA sequence: TGTGCCAGCAGTTTAGACAGAGGAAATAATTCACCCCTCCACTTT. This chain joins TRBV27 and TRBJ1-6; a possible D gene is TRBD1 (5 bases). V shed 2 bases and J shed 5 bases, with 10 bases lying between them. Looked up from germline, CDR1 is MNHEY and CDR2 is SMNVEV (reference sequence). The CDR3 spans 15 residues.

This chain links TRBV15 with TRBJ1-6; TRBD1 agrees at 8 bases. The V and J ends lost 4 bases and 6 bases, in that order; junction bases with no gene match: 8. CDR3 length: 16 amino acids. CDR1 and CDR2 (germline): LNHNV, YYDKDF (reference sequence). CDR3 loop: CATSNDRGPINSPLHF. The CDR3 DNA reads TGTGCCACCAGCAACGACAGGGGCCCAATTAATTCACCCCTCCACTTT.

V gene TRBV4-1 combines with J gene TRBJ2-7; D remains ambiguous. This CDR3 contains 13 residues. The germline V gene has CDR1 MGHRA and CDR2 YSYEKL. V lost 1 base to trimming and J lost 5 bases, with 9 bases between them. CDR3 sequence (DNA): TGCGCCAGCAGCCAAGCGTTGAGGCACGAGCAGTACTTC. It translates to CASSQALRHEQYF.

Here the CDR3 reads CASSPSQENTEAFF. The CDR3 DNA reads as TGTGCCAGCTCACCATCCCAGGAGAACACTGAAGCTTTCTTT. The J gene is TRBJ1-1, the V gene TRBV18; the D is unclear. Germline assignment: CDR1 KGHSH and CDR2 LQKENI. This CDR3 is 14 amino acids long. Trimming took 2 bases from V and 1 from J, leaving 8 bases between them.

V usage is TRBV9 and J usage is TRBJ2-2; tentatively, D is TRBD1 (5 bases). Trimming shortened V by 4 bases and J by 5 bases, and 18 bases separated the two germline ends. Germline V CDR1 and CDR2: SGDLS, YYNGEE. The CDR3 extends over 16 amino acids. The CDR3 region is CASSTDPQGRTGELFF. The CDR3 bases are TGTGCCAGCAGCACTGATCCTCAGGGTAGAACCGGGGAGCTGTTTTTT.

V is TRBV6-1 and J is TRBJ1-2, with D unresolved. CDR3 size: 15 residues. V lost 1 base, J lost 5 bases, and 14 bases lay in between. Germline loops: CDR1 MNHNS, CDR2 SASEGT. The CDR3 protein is CASSEGSPGGYGYTF. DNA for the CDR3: TGTGCCAGCAGTGAAGGGTCCCCCGGAGGGTATGGCTACACCTTC.

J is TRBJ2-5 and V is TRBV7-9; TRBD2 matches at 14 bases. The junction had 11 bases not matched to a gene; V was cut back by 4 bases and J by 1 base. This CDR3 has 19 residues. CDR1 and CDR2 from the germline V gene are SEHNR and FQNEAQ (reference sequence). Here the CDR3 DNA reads TGTGCCAGCAGCTCATCCCCGGGACTAGCGGGGGCCGTCCAAGAGACCCAGTACTTC. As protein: CASSSSPGLAGAVQETQYF.

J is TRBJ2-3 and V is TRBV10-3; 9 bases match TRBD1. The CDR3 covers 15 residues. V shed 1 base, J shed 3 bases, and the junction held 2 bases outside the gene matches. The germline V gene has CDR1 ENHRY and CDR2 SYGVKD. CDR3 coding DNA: TGTGCCATCAGTGAGTGGGGGACAGGGACAGATACGCAGTATTTT. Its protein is CAISEWGTGTDTQYF.

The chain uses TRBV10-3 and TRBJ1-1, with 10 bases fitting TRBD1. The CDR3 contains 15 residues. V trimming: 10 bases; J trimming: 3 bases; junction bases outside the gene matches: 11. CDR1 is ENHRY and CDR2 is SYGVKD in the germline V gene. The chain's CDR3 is CATKVGGTGDTEAFF. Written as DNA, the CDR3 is TGTGCCACAAAGGTAGGGGGGACAGGGGACACTGAAGCTTTCTTT.

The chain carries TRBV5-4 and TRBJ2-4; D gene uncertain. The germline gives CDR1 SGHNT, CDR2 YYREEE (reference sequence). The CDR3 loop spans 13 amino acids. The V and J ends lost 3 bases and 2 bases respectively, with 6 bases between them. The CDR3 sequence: CASSSPTKNIQYF. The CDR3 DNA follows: TGTGCCAGCAGCTCCCCTACCAAAAACATTCAGTACTTC.

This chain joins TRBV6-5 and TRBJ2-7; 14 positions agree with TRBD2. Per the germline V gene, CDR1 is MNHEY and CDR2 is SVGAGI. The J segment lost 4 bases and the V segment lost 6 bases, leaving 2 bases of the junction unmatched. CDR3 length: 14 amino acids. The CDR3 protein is CASRRLAGGYEQYF. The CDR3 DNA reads TGTGCCAGCAGGCGACTAGCGGGGGGGTACGAGCAGTACTTC.